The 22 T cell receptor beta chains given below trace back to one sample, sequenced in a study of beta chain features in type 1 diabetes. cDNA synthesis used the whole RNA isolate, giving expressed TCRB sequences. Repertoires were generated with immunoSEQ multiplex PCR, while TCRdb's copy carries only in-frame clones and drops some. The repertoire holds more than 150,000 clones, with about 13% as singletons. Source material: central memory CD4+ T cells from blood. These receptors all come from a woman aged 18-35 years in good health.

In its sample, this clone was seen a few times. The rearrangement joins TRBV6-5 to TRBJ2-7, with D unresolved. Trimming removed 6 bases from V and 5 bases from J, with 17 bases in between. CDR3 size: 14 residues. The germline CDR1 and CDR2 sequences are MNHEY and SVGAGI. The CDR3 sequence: CASRPPSGNNEQYF. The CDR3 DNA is TGTGCCAGCAGGCCACCGTCTGGCAATAACGAGCAGTACTTC.

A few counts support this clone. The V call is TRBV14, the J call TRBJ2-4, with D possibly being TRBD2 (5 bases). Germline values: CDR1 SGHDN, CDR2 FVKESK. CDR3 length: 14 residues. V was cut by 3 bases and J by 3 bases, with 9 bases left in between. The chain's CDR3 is CASSHSGSKNIQYF. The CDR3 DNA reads TGTGCCAGCAGCCATTCGGGGAGCAAAAACATTCAGTACTTC.

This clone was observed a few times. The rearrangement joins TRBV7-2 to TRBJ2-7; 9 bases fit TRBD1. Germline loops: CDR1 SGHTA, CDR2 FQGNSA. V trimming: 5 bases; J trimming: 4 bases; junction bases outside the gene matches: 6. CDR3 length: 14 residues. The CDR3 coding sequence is TGTGCCAGCAGCCACGGACAGGGGAGGTACGAGCAGTACTTC. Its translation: CASSHGQGRYEQYF.

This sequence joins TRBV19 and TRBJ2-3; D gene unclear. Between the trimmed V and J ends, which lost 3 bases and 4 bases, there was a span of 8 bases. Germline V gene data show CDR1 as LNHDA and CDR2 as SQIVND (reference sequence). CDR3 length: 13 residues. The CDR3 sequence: CASSMQVSDTQYF. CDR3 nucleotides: TGTGCCAGTAGTATGCAGGTTTCAGATACGCAGTATTTT.

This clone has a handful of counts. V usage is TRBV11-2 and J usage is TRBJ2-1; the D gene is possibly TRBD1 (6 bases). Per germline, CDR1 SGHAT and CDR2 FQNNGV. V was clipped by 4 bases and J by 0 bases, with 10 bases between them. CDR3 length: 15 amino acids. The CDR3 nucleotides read TGTGCCAGCAGCTACAGGGCCAGCTCCTACAATGAGCAGTTCTTC. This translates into CASSYRASSYNEQFF.

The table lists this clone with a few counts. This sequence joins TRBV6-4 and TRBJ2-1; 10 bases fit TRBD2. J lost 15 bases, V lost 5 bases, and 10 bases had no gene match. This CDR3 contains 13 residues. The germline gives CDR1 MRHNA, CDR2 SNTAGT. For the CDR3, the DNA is TGTGCCAGCAGTCCCGAACCTAGCGGGAGCCCGTTCTTC. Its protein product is CASSPEPSGSPFF.

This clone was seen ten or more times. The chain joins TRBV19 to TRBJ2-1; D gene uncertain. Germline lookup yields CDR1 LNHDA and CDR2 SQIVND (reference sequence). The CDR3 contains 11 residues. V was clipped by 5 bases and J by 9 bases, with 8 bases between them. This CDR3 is CASSFNGEQFF. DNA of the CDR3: TGTGCCAGTAGTTTTAACGGTGAGCAGTTCTTC.

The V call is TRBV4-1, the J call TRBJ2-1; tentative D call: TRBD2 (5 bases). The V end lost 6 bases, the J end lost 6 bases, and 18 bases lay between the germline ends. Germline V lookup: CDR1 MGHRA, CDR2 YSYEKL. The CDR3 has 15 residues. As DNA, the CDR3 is TGCGCCAGCAGTCCTGGATGGGTAGCGCTCAATGAGCAGTTCTTC. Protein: CASSPGWVALNEQFF.

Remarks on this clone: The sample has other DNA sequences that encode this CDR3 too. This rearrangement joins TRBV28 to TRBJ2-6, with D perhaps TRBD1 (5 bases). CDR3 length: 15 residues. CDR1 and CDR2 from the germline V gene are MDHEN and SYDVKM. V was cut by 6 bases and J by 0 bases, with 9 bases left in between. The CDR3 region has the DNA TGTGCCAGCAGCCCTGACAGCTCTGGGGCCAACGTCCTGACTTTC. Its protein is CASSPDSSGANVLTF.

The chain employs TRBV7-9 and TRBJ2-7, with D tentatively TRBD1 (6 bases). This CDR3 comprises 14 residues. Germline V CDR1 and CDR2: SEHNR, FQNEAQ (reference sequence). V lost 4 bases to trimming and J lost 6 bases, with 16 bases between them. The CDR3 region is CASSSPTGIAEQYF. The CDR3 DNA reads TGTGCCAGCAGCTCCCCCACAGGGATAGCCGAGCAGTACTTC. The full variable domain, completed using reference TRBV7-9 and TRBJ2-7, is DTGVSQNPRHKITKRGQNVTFRCDPISEHNRLYWYRQTLGQGPEFLTYFQNEAQLEKSRLLSDRFSAERPKGSFSTLEIQRTEQGDSAMYLCASSSPTGIAEQYFGPGTRLTVT.

CDR3 bases: TGTGCCAGCAGCGTAGAGGGGAAACCCACAGATACGCAGTATTTT. It encodes CASSVEGKPTDTQYF. The chain has TRBV7-9 and TRBJ2-3; either TRBD1 or TRBD2 may fit D (5 bases each). The CDR3 is made up of 15 amino acids. From germline, CDR1 is SEHNR and CDR2 FQNEAQ (reference sequence). V gave up 5 bases and J gave up 2 bases, with 14 bases separating them. Full variable domain (rest looked up from reference TRBV7-9 and TRBJ2-3): DTGVSQNPRHKITKRGQNVTFRCDPISEHNRLYWYRQTLGQGPEFLTYFQNEAQLEKSRLLSDRFSAERPKGSFSTLEIQRTEQGDSAMYLCASSVEGKPTDTQYFGPGTRLTVL.

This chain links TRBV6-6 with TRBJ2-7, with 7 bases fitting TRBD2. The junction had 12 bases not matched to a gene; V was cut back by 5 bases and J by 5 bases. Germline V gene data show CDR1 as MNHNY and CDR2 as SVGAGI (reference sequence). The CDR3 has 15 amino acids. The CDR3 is CASSPRRGRTDEQYF. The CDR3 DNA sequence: TGTGCCAGCAGTCCCCGGCGGGGGAGAACTGACGAGCAGTACTTC.

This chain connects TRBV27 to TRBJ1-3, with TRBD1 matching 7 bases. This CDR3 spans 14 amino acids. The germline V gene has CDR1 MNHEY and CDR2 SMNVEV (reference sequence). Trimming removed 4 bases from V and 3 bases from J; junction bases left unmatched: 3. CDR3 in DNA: TGTGCCAGCAGTTCGACAGGGATTGGAAACACCATATATTTT. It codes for CASSSTGIGNTIYF.

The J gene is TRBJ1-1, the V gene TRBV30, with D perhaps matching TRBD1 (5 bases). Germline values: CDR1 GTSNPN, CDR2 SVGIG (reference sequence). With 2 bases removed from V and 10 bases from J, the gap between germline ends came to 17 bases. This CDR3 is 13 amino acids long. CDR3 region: CAWSQGDWAAAFF. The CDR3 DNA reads TGTGCCTGGAGTCAAGGGGATTGGGCTGCAGCTTTCTTT.

CDR3 coding DNA: TGTGCCAGCAGTGAAGAGAGGAGTTGGAGCAATCAGCCCCAGCATTTT. This sequence encodes CASSEERSWSNQPQHF. The rearrangement joins TRBV6-1 to TRBJ1-5; D is undetermined. The germline gives CDR1 MNHNS, CDR2 SASEGT. With 1 base removed from V and 1 base from J, the gap between germline ends came to 11 bases. CDR3 length: 16 residues.

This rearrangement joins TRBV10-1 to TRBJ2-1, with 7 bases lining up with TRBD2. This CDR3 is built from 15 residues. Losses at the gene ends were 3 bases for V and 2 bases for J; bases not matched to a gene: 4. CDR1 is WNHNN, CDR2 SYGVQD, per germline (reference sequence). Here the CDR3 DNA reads TGCGCCAGCAGTGATGGGGACTACACCTACAATGAGCAGTTCTTC. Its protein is CASSDGDYTYNEQFF.

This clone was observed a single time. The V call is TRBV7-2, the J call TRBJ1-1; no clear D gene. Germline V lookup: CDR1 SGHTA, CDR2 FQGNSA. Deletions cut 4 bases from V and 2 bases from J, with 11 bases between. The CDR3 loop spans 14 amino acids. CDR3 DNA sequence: TGTGCCAGCAGCTCTCCCCAGATAAACACTGAAGCTTTCTTT. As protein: CASSSPQINTEAFF.

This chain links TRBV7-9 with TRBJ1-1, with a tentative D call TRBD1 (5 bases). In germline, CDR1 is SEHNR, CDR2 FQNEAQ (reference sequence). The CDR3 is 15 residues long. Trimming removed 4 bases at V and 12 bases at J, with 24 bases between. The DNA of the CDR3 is TGTGCCAGCAGCTCGAAACGACTTGCGGGGCGCGTCCCTTTCTTT. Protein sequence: CASSSKRLAGRVPFF. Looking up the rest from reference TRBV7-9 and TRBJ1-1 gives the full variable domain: DTGVSQNPRHKITKRGQNVTFRCDPISEHNRLYWYRQTLGQGPEFLTYFQNEAQLEKSRLLSDRFSAERPKGSFSTLEIQRTEQGDSAMYLCASSSKRLAGRVPFFGQGTRLTVV.

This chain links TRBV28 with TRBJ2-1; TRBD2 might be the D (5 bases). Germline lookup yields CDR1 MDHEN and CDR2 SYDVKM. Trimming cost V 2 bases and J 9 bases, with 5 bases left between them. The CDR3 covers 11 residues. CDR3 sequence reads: CASSLRGEQFF. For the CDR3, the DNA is TGTGCCAGCAGTTTACGGGGTGAGCAGTTCTTC.

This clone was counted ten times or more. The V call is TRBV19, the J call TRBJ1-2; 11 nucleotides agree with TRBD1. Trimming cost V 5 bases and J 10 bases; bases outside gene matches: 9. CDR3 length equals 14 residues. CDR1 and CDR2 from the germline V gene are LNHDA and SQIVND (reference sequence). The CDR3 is CASSPRTGGGDYTF. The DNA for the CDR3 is TGTGCCAGTAGTCCTCGGACAGGGGGCGGTGACTACACCTTC.

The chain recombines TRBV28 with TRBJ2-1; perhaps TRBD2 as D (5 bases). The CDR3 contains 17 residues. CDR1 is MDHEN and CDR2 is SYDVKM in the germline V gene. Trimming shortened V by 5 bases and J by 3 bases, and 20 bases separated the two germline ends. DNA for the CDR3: TGTGCCAGCAGTACCCCCGTGGGCGGGCAAAACTACAATGAGCAGTTCTTC. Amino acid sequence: CASSTPVGGQNYNEQFF.

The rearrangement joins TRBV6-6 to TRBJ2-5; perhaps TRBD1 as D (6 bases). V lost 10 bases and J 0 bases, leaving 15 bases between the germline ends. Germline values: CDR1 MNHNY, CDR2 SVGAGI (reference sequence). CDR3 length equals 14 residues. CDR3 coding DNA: TGTGCCACTACGAACAGGGAGTACCAAGAGACCCAGTACTTC. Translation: CATTNREYQETQYF.